Each of the 17 T cell receptor beta chains below was sequenced from the same sample in a study of T cell repertoires in ileal Crohn's disease. Measured with immunoSEQ multiplex PCR; TCRdb has only the in-frame clones, and not every one. The sample holds about 2,000 clones; 75% to 90% are singletons and the top ten take approximately 4.5%. Specified time point: neoterminal ileum biopsy at postoperative endoscopy, about 6 months after surgery. The material sequenced was ileal tissue. The receptors were gathered from an adult with Crohn's disease.

The genes are TRBV5-1 and TRBJ2-2; D not resolved. CDR3 length: 15 amino acids. Germline V lookup: CDR1 SGHRS, CDR2 YFSETQ. Trimming shortened V by 0 bases and J by 6 bases, and 12 bases separated the two germline ends. CDR3 coding DNA: TGCGCCAGCAGCTTGGGCCCACCTCCAGCCGGGGAGCTGTTTTTT. This codes for CASSLGPPPAGELFF.

The V gene is TRBV10-2, the J gene TRBJ2-5, with 10 nucleotides matching TRBD1. J lost 4 bases, V lost 4 bases, and 0 bases had no gene match. Germline CDR1 reads WSHSY; CDR2 reads SAAADI. The CDR3 totals 13 residues. The CDR3: CASSGTGGETQYF. As DNA, the CDR3 is TGCGCCAGCAGTGGGACAGGGGGAGAGACCCAGTACTTC.

This rearrangement joins TRBV28 to TRBJ2-1; D is perhaps TRBD1 (6 bases). There are 15 residues in the CDR3. Germline V gene sequence: CDR1 MDHEN, CDR2 SYDVKM. V dropped 3 bases and J dropped 3 bases, with 12 bases sitting between them. CDR3 nucleotide sequence: TGTGCCAGCAGTTTTAAGGGGGAGTACTACAATGAGCAGTTCTTC. Its protein is CASSFKGEYYNEQFF.

CDR3 residues: CASSIGSSGGRELFF. The CDR3 DNA follows: TGTGCCAGTAGTATAGGCTCTAGCGGGGGCCGGGAGCTGTTTTTT. The chain employs TRBV19 and TRBJ2-2, with 10 bases aligning to TRBD2. The germline CDR1 and CDR2 sequences are LNHDA and SQIVND (reference sequence). CDR3 size: 15 residues. The ends lost 1 base at V and 9 bases at J; junction bases unmatched: 5.

V and J are TRBV27 and TRBJ2-1; TRBD1 agrees at 10 bases. The CDR3 length is 19 residues. The V gene end was trimmed by 10 bases and the J gene end by 0 bases; junction bases not matched to a gene: 18. Germline V gives CDR1 MNHEY, CDR2 SMNVEV (reference sequence). DNA of the CDR3: TGTGCCACACGAAAAAGACGGGACAGGGGCCATAGCTCCTACAATGAGCAGTTCTTC. Residues: CATRKRRDRGHSSYNEQFF.

J is TRBJ2-1 and V is TRBV5-1; no firm D call. Trimming removed 5 bases at V and 7 bases at J, with 10 bases between. From germline, CDR1 is SGHRS and CDR2 YFSETQ. The CDR3 consists of 12 residues. The CDR3 is CASSWLGNEQFF. CDR3 coding DNA: TGCGCCAGCAGTTGGCTAGGTAATGAGCAGTTCTTC.

The J gene is TRBJ1-2, the V gene TRBV7-2; D may be TRBD1 (5 bases). This CDR3 is built from 14 residues. The V end was cut by 1 base, the J end by 5 bases, with 11 bases between. The V gene's germline CDR1 is SGHTA and CDR2 FQGNSA. The CDR3 DNA sequence: TGTGCCAGCAGCTTAGGCGGGGCACATTATGGCTACACCTTC. It translates to CASSLGGAHYGYTF.

This chain connects TRBV7-9 to TRBJ2-2; D perhaps matches TRBD2 (5 bases). Trimming stripped 1 base from V and 2 bases from J, with 8 bases between. Per the germline V gene, CDR1 is SEHNR and CDR2 is FQNEAQ (reference sequence). The CDR3 contains 15 residues. CDR3 amino acids: CASSLDSGNTGELFF. The CDR3 coding sequence is TGTGCCAGCAGCTTAGATTCGGGAAACACCGGGGAGCTGTTTTTT.

The CDR3 sequence: CSVGGSGQLTGNTIYF. CDR3 in DNA: TGCAGCGTTGGAGGGTCGGGACAGCTAACTGGAAACACCATATATTTT. The chain carries TRBV29-1 and TRBJ1-3; 7 nucleotides match TRBD1. This CDR3 is built from 16 residues. The V segment lost 4 bases and the J segment 2 bases; nucleotides outside the gene matches: 11. CDR1 is SQVTM and CDR2 is ANQGSEA in the germline V gene.

The V call is TRBV6-4, the J call TRBJ2-1; 7 bases agree with TRBD2. This CDR3 has 15 amino acids. Trimming removed 2 bases from V and 4 bases from J; junction bases left unmatched: 5. In germline, CDR1 is MRHNA, CDR2 SNTAGT. The CDR3 reads CASSDGRAGYNEQFF. CDR3 nucleotides: TGTGCCAGCAGTGACGGGAGGGCCGGGTACAATGAGCAGTTCTTC.

The V gene is TRBV20-1, the J gene TRBJ2-2; D remains ambiguous. CDR3 length equals 11 residues. CDR1 and CDR2 from the germline V gene are DFQATT and SNEGSKA (reference sequence). The V and J ends lost 4 bases and 7 bases respectively, with 7 bases between them. CDR3 sequence reads: CSATSLGELFF. CDR3 DNA: TGCAGTGCTACTTCCCTCGGGGAGCTGTTTTTT.

CDR3 in amino acids: CASSLTTLTVSYEQYF. CDR3 coding DNA: TGTGCCAGCAGTTTGACCACTCTGACAGTCTCCTACGAGCAGTACTTC. The chain joins TRBV28 to TRBJ2-7, with TRBD1 as a possible D gene (5 bases). Trimming shortened V by 3 bases and J by 0 bases, and 15 bases separated the two germline ends. Germline V CDR1 and CDR2: MDHEN, SYDVKM. CDR3 size: 16 residues.

V and J are TRBV27 and TRBJ2-1, with 8 bases fitting TRBD2. V was pared by 5 bases and J by 4 bases, with 13 bases of the junction left unmatched. CDR1 is MNHEY, CDR2 SMNVEV, per germline (reference sequence). The CDR3 covers 17 residues. The chain's CDR3 is CASSPSNLAGSYNEQFF. CDR3 sequence (DNA): TGTGCCAGCAGTCCCTCAAATCTAGCGGGTTCGTACAATGAGCAGTTCTTC.

The chain is built from TRBV5-6 and TRBJ2-1; weak D call: TRBD2 (6 bases). Trimming stripped 1 base from V and 2 bases from J, with 13 bases between. Germline loops: CDR1 SGHDT, CDR2 YYEEEE. The CDR3 is made up of 16 amino acids. DNA of the CDR3: TGTGCCAGCAGCTTGTTCGGGAGCGGAACCTACAATGAGCAGTTCTTC. This sequence encodes CASSLFGSGTYNEQFF.

The rearrangement links TRBV9 to TRBJ2-1; tentative D call: TRBD1 (5 bases). The germline CDR1 and CDR2 sequences are SGDLS and YYNGEE. The CDR3 sequence is 14 residues long. With 0 bases removed from V and 7 bases from J, the gap between germline ends came to 11 bases. The chain's CDR3 is CASSVATKGNEQFF. DNA of the CDR3: TGTGCCAGCAGCGTAGCTACAAAGGGGAATGAGCAGTTCTTC.

This clone came up once. This sequence joins TRBV5-1 and TRBJ2-1; D possibly corresponds to TRBD1 (6 bases). CDR1 is SGHRS and CDR2 is YFSETQ in the germline V gene. Trimming pared 3 bases from V and 7 bases from J, leaving 20 bases between. The CDR3 sequence is 16 residues long. The CDR3 loop is CASSSPGGGAGNEQFF. DNA of the CDR3: TGCGCCAGCAGCTCGCCAGGTGGGGGCGCAGGGAATGAGCAGTTCTTC.

V gene TRBV19 combines with J gene TRBJ1-5, with 8 bases lining up with TRBD1. V lost 3 bases and J lost 4; bases outside the gene matches: 11. Per the germline V gene, CDR1 is LNHDA and CDR2 is SQIVND (reference sequence). This CDR3 comprises 17 residues. As DNA, the CDR3 is TGTGCCAGTAGTATCCGTCAGGGGGCGGCTCCGAATCAGCCCCAGCATTTT. It translates to CASSIRQGAAPNQPQHF.